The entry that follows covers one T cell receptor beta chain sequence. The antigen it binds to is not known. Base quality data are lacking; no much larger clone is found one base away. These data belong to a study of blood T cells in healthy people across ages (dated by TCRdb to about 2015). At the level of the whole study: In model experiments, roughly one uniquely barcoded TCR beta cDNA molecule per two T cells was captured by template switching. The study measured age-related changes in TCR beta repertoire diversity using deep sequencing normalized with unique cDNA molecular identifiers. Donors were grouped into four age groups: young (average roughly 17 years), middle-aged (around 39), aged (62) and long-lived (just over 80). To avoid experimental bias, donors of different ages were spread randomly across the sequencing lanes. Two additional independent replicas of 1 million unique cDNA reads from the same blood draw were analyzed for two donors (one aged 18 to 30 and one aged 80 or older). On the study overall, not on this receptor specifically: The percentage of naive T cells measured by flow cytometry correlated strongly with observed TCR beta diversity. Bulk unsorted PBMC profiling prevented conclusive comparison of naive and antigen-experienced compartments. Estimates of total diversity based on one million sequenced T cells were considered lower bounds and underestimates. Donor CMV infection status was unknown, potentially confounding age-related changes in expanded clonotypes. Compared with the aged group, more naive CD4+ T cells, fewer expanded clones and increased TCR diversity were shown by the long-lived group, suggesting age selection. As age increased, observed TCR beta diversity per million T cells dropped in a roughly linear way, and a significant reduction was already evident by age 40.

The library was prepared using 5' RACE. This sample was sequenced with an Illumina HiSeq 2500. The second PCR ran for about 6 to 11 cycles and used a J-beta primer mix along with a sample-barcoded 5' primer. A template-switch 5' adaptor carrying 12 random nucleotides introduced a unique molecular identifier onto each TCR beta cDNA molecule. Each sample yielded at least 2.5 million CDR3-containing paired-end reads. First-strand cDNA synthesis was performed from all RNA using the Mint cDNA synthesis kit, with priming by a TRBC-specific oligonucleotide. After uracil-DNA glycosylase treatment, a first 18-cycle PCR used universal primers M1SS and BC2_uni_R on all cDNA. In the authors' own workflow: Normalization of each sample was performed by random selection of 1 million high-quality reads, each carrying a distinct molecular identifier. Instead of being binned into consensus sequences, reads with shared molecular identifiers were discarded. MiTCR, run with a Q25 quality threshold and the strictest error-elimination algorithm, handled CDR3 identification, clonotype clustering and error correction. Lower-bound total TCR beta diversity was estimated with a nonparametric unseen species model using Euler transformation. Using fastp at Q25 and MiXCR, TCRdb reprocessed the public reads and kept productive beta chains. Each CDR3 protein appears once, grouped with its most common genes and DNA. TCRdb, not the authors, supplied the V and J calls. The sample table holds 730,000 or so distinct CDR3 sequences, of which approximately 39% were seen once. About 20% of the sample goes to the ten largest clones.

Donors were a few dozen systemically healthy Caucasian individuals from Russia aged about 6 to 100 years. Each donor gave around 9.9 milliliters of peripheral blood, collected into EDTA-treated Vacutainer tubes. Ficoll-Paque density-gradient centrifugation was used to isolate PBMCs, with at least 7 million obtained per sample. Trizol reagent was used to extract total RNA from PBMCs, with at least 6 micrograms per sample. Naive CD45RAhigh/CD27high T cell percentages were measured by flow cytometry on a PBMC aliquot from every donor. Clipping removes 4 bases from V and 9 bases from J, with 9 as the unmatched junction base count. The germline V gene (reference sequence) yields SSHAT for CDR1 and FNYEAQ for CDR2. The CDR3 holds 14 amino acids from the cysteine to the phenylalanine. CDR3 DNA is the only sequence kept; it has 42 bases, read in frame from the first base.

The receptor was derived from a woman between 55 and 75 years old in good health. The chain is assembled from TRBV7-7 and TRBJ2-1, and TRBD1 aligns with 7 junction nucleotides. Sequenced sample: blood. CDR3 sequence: CASSSSTGLGEQFF. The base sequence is TGTGCCAGCAGCTCCTCGACAGGGTTAGGTGAGCAGTTCTTC.